This is a list of T cell receptor beta chains from one sample in a study of cytomegalovirus exposure and HLA in healthy donors. Sequencing was performed with immunoSEQ multiplex PCR; in TCRdb, only in-frame clones are kept and a portion is missing. The sample lists roughly 52,000 clones; roughly 90% were seen once. The sequencing input was PBMCs. Receptors originate from a young man in good health and CMV-seronegative. CDR3s leave out the opening cysteine and the closing phenylalanine or tryptophan. The D gene is left open where the match is weak.

j_call v_call d_call cdr3_aa
TRBJ1-1 TRBV29-1 NA SVDTRGTEAF
TRBJ2-7 TRBV10-3 TRBD2 AISDAGGLNEQY
TRBJ2-7 TRBV30 TRBD1 AWSDLVWTGKEQY
TRBJ2-5 TRBV7-2 TRBD2 ASSFTSGSGRETQY
TRBJ1-5 TRBV27 NA ASSRSTREPQH
TRBJ2-1 TRBV7-6 NA ASSLAGGDSYNEQF
TRBJ2-5 TRBV19 TRBD1 ASSTPPGQGDYQY
TRBJ2-2 TRBV29-1 TRBD2 SVDSLAGNTGELF
TRBJ2-7 TRBV10-1 TRBD1 ASSGGRDRVYEQY
TRBJ1-1 TRBV5-1 NA ASSLRTAGGTEAF
TRBJ2-1 TRBV6-1 TRBD2 ASSELAGGSSYNEQF
TRBJ1-5 TRBV27 NA ASSLGGLGNQPQH
TRBJ2-5 TRBV5-8 TRBD1 ASSTGQLNQETQY
TRBJ2-7 TRBV30 TRBD2 AWRHAGGGYEQY
TRBJ2-1 TRBV7-9 TRBD2 ASSTPGGGREQF
TRBJ2-2 TRBV4-1 TRBD2 ASGWEGQGTGELF
TRBJ2-7 TRBV27 TRBD1 ASSANRGFSDEQY
TRBJ2-7 TRBV28 TRBD2 ASGRGGDEQY
TRBJ2-1 TRBV29-1 NA SGSPDSDNEQF
TRBJ2-5 TRBV18 NA ASSGGLQETQY
TRBJ1-2 TRBV6-5 NA ASTVGQGFRWGYT
TRBJ2-1 TRBV9 TRBD2 ASSVVVLAGVNEQF
TRBJ1-1 TRBV7-9 TRBD1 ASSGQVTTEAF
TRBJ1-1 TRBV30 NA AWSGQVNTEAF
TRBJ1-1 TRBV12-2 NA ASRRKWAMNTEAF
TRBJ2-5 TRBV5-1 TRBD2 ASSLGPSGFGNSETQY
TRBJ1-2 TRBV5-1 TRBD1 ASSSSTGSIYGYT
TRBJ1-3 TRBV27 NA ASRGEGLLAPGNTIY
TRBJ1-1 TRBV6-5 TRBD1 ASSYGRTGAEAF
TRBJ1-5 TRBV23-1 NA ASSQSSGRQPQH
TRBJ1-3 TRBV5-1 NA ASSDSYSGNTIY
TRBJ2-1 TRBV4-2 TRBD2 ASSQALLRLAEAYNEQF
TRBJ2-6 TRBV9 NA ASSVLPFVTASDKPGANVLT
TRBJ2-1 TRBV27 TRBD1 ASTPRGTIYNEQF
TRBJ2-1 TRBV27 TRBD2 ASSYLGLAGGSYNEQF
TRBJ2-5 TRBV7-9 NA ASSFLTGKETQY
TRBJ2-7 TRBV15 NA ATSGIEVGDEQY
TRBJ2-7 TRBV5-1 TRBD1 ASSLALQGTNEQY
TRBJ2-2 TRBV4-1 NA ASSQVPGYTGELF
TRBJ2-7 TRBV29-1 NA SVVDLLETARYEQY